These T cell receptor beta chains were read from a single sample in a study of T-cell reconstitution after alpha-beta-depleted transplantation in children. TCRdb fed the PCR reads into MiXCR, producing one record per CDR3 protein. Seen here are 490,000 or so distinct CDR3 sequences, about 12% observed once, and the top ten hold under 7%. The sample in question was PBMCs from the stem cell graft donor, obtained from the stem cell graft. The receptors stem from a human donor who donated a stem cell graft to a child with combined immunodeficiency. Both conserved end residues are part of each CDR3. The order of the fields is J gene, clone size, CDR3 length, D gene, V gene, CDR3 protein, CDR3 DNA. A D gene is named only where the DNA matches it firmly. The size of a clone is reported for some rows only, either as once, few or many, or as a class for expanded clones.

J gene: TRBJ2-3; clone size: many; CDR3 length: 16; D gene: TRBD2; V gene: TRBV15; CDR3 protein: CATSRPRGGGTDTQYF; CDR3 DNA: TGTGCCACCAGCAGACCTCGGGGGGGGGGCACAGATACGCAGTATTTT
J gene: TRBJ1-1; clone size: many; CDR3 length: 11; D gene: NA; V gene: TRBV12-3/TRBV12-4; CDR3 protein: CASSSTPEAFF; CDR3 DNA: TGTGCCAGCAGTTCAACCCCGGAAGCTTTCTTT
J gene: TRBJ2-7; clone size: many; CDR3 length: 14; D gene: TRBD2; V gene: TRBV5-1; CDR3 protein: CASSLGGGSYEQYF; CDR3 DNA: TGTGCCAGCAGCCTTGGGGGGGGTTCCTACGAGCAGTACTTC
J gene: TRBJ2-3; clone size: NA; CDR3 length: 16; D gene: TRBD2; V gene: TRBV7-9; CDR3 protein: CASSFEASGGTDTQYF; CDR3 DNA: TGTGCCAGCAGCTTCGAGGCTAGCGGAGGCACAGATACGCAGTATTTT
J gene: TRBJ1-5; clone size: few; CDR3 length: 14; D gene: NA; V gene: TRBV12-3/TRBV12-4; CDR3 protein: CASSGGTDNQPQHF; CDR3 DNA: TGTGCCAGCAGTGGGGGCACAGACAATCAGCCCCAGCATTTT
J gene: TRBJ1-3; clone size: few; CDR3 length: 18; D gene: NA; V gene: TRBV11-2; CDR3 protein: CASSSPSGTGYSGNTIYF; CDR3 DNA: TGTGCCAGCAGCTCCCCTTCCGGGACGGGATACTCTGGAAACACCATATATTTT
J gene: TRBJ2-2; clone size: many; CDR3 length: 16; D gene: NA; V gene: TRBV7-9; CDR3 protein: CASSLSYRENTGELFF; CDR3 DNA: TGTGCCAGCAGCTTGTCATACAGGGAAAACACCGGGGAGCTGTTTTTT
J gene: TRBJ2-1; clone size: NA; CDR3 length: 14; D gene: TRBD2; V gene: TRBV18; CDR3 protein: CASSPGLVDNEQFF; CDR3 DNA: TGTGCCAGCTCACCAGGACTAGTAGACAATGAGCAGTTCTTC
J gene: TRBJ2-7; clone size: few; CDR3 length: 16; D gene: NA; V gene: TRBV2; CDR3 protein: CASSELPGAKRYEQYF; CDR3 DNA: TGTGCCAGCAGTGAACTCCCAGGGGCGAAAAGATACGAGCAGTACTTC
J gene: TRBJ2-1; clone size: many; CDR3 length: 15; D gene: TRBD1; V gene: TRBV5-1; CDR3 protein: CASSYDRATYNEQFF; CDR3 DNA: TGCGCCAGCAGTTATGACAGGGCCACCTACAATGAGCAGTTCTTC
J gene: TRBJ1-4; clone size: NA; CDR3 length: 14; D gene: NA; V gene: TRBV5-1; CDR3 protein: CASSPTETNEKLFF; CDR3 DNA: TGCGCCAGCAGCCCGACGGAAACTAATGAAAAACTGTTTTTT
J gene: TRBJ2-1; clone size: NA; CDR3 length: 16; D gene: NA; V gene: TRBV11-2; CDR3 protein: CASSLYWVGPANEQFF; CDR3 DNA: TGTGCCAGCAGCTTATACTGGGTGGGTCCCGCGAATGAGCAGTTCTTC
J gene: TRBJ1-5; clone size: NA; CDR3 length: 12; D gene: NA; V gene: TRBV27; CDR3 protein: CASSLTGQPQHF; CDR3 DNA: TGTGCCAGCAGTTTAACTGGTCAGCCCCAGCATTTT
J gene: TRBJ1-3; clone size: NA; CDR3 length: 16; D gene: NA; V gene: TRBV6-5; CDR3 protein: CASSPYRFFSGNTIYF; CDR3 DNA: TGTGCCAGCAGTCCCTACAGGTTCTTCTCTGGAAACACCATATATTTT
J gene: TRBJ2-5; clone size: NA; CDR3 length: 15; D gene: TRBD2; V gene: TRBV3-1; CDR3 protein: CASSQWREDQETQYF; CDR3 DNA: TGTGCCAGCAGCCAATGGCGGGAGGACCAAGAGACCCAGTACTTC
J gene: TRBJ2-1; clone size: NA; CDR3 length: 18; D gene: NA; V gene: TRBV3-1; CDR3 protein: CASSQDPLDRFGNNEQFF; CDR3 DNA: TGTGCCAGCAGCCAAGATCCCCTCGACAGATTCGGAAACAATGAGCAGTTCTTC
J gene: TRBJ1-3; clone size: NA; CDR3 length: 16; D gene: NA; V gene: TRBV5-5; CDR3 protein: CASSLGQASSGNTIYF; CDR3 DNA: TGTGCCAGCAGCTTGGGACAGGCGAGCTCTGGAAACACCATATATTTT
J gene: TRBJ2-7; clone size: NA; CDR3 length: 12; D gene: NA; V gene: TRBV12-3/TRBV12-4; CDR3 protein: CASSPQEYEQYF; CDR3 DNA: TGTGCCAGCAGTCCCCAAGAGTACGAGCAGTACTTC
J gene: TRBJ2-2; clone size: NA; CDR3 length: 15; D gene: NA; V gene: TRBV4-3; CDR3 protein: CASSWEFGRGGELFF; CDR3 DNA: TGCGCCAGCAGCTGGGAGTTTGGACGGGGGGGGGAGCTGTTTTTT
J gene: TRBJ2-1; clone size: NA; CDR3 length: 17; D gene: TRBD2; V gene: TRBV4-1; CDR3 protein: CASSQRAGRRSYNEQFF; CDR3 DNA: TGCGCCAGCAGCCAAAGAGCGGGAAGGAGATCCTACAATGAGCAGTTCTTC
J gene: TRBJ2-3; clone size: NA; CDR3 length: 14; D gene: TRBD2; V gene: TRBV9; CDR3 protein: CASSESGGTDTQYF; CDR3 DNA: TGTGCCAGCAGCGAAAGCGGGGGCACAGATACGCAGTATTTT
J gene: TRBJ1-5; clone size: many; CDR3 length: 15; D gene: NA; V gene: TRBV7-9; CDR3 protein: CASIPHKGGNQPQHF; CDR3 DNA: TGTGCCAGCATCCCGCACAAAGGAGGTAATCAGCCCCAGCATTTT
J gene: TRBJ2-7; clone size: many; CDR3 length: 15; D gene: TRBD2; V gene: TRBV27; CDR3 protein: CASSLGTSGGYEQYF; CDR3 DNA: TGTGCCAGCAGTTTGGGGACTAGCGGAGGCTACGAGCAGTACTTC
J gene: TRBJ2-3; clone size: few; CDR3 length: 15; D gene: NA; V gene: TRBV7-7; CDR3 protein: CASSLTTISTDTQYF; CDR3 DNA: TGTGCCAGCAGCTTAACGACAATTAGCACAGATACGCAGTATTTT